A single sample gave rise to the 22 T cell receptor beta chains below, sequenced in a study of T-cell memory formation after mild COVID-19. TCRdb independently ran MiXCR on the 5' RACE reads; one entry per CDR3 protein. The sample records around 390,000 distinct CDR3 sequences, around a sixth being singletons. Material for sequencing was PBMCs or a T cell subset sorted from them (not recorded which). The source of these receptors is a man younger than 35 who had mild COVID-19 (a few samples of this study predate the infection). Cell type and time point are not known.

This clonotype was observed at least ten times. The chain couples TRBV5-6 to TRBJ2-5; perhaps D is TRBD1 or TRBD2 (5 bases each). This CDR3 spans 14 amino acids. CDR1 and CDR2 (germline): SGHDT, YYEEEE. The V gene lost 2 bases and the J gene lost 4 bases, with 12 bases spanning the gap. The CDR3: CASSFSAGRETQYF. The CDR3 region has the DNA TGTGCCAGCAGCTTTTCTGCAGGGAGAGAGACCCAGTACTTC. Full variable domain (outside the CDR3, taken from reference TRBV5-6 and TRBJ2-5): DAGVTQSPTHLIKTRGQQVTLRCSPKSGHDTVSWYQQALGQGPQFIFQYYEEEERQRGNFPDRFSGHQFPNYSSELNVNALLLGDSALYLCASSFSAGRETQYFGPGTRLLVL.

This clonotype was recorded many times. The V and J genes are TRBV7-3 and TRBJ1-6, with D possibly being TRBD1 (5 bases). The V gene lost 2 bases and the J gene lost 11 bases, with 16 bases spanning the gap. CDR1 is SGHTA, CDR2 FQGTGA, per germline. The CDR3 is 15 amino acids. The CDR3 loop reads CASSLVGGEGTPLHF. The CDR3 DNA reads as TGTGCCAGCAGCTTAGTCGGGGGAGAAGGGACACCCCTCCACTTT.

This clonotype has more than one count but fewer than ten. The chain is built from TRBV7-2 and TRBJ1-2; a weak D match, TRBD1 (6 bases). The germline V gene encodes CDR1 SGHTA and CDR2 FQGNSA. The CDR3 has 15 amino acids. V was trimmed by 5 bases and J by 2 bases, leaving 15 bases between them. The CDR3 loop reads CASSPIRGGNYGYTF. CDR3 sequence (DNA): TGTGCCAGCAGCCCTATCAGGGGAGGAAACTATGGCTACACCTTC.

This chain links TRBV11-2 with TRBJ2-3, with D possibly matching TRBD2 (5 bases). The V end lost 5 bases, the J end lost 6 bases, and 12 bases lay between the germline ends. The germline V gene encodes CDR1 SGHAT and CDR2 FQNNGV. The CDR3 consists of 13 residues. The CDR3 DNA is TGTGCCAGCAGCCCAGCGGCCTGGGATACGCAGTATTTT. This encodes CASSPAAWDTQYF.

This rearrangement joins TRBV29-1 to TRBJ2-5, with D maybe TRBD1 (6 bases). This CDR3 spans 13 amino acids. The V end lost 4 bases, the J end lost 3 bases, and 12 bases lay between the germline ends. Germline V gives CDR1 SQVTM, CDR2 ANQGSEA. CDR3 nucleotides: TGCAGCGTTGGTGGGGACACAGAAGAGACCCAGTACTTC. This encodes CSVGGDTEETQYF.

This clonotype was recorded at least ten times. The gene calls are TRBV10-3 and TRBJ1-4; the match to TRBD1 covers 7 bases. After removal of 8 bases from V and 3 bases from J, the junction contained 3 bases not matched to a gene. This CDR3 has 13 amino acids. CDR1 and CDR2 (germline): ENHRY, SYGVKD. The CDR3 DNA reads as TGTGCCATCGGGGGACAGCCTAATGAAAAACTGTTTTTT. This sequence encodes CAIGGQPNEKLFF.

The rearrangement links TRBV29-1 to TRBJ2-7; 8 nucleotides agree with TRBD1. The CDR3 is 13 amino acids. The J segment lost 6 bases and the V segment lost 7 bases, leaving 11 bases of the junction unmatched. CDR1 and CDR2 from the germline V gene are SQVTM and ANQGSEA. The CDR3 loop is CSGSATGAGEQYF. CDR3 DNA sequence: TGCAGCGGGTCGGCGACAGGGGCGGGCGAGCAGTACTTC.

The genes are TRBV20-1 and TRBJ2-1; no clear D. Trimming shortened V by 3 bases and J by 9 bases, and 12 bases separated the two germline ends. CDR3 size: 12 residues. The germline gives CDR1 DFQATT, CDR2 SNEGSKA (reference sequence). CDR3 amino acids: CSASFGVVEQFF. CDR3 nucleotides: TGCAGTGCTAGCTTTGGGGTGGTTGAGCAGTTCTTC.

This clonotype came up many times. V is TRBV4-1 and J is TRBJ1-2, with 7 bases identical to TRBD1. The CDR3 totals 12 residues. CDR1 and CDR2 from the germline V gene are MGHRA and YSYEKL. The V and J ends lost 4 bases and 7 bases, in that order; junction bases with no gene match: 3. DNA of the CDR3: TGCGCCAGCAGCCCCCCAGGGGGTGGCTACACCTTC. This sequence encodes CASSPPGGGYTF.

The rearrangement joins TRBV29-1 to TRBJ2-3; D assignment may be TRBD1 or TRBD2 (5 bases each). Germline V gene lookup returns CDR1 SQVTM and CDR2 ANQGSEA. This CDR3 is 17 amino acids long. Trimming took off 7 bases at V and 0 bases at J, with 23 bases between the two ends. The CDR3 bases are TGCAGCGCCGGGACGTTAAAAGAGGGTCCTAGCACAGATACGCAGTATTTT. Translation gives CSAGTLKEGPSTDTQYF.

There are a few counts of this clonotype. Mismatch with germline at one junction end may stem from a read error. The chain uses TRBV25-1 and TRBJ1-1; TRBD1 matches at 7 bases. CDR1 is MGHDK and CDR2 is SYGVNS in the germline V gene. CDR3 length equals 13 residues. CDR3 region: CASSDPGTDRRCF. DNA of the CDR3: TGTGCCAGCAGTGACCCCGGGACAGACCGGCGATGTTTT. The variable domain in full, completed from reference TRBV25-1 and TRBJ1-1, reads EADIYQTPRYLVIGTGKKITLECSQTMGHDKMYWYQQDPGMELHLIHYSYGVNSTEKGDLSSESTVSRIRTEHFPLTLESARPSHTSQYLCASSDPGTDRRCFGQGTRLTVV.

J is TRBJ2-7 and V is TRBV21-1; the tabulated D call, TRBD1, remains unverified against the DNA. TRBV21-1 corresponds to a pseudogene. The CDR3 has 15 residues. The CDR3 is CASSNLSDRLYEQYF. CDR3 coding DNA: TGTGCCAGCAGCAACCTTTCTGACAGACTCTACGAGCAGTACTTC.

This clonotype has only a few counts. The chain employs TRBV12-3 or TRBV12-4 and TRBJ1-1, with 8 bases matching TRBD1. Germline trimming cut 5 bases from V and 5 bases from J; bases unmatched to any gene: 13. The CDR3 contains 16 residues. CDR3 residues: CASSPRTGSSTTEAFF. DNA of the CDR3: TGTGCCAGCAGTCCGCGGACAGGGAGTAGCACAACTGAAGCTTTCTTT.

This clonotype occurred a few times. This chain links TRBV10-2 with TRBJ1-5; D remains unclear. This CDR3 spans 14 amino acids. With 3 bases removed from V and 4 bases from J, the gap between germline ends came to 10 bases. Germline values: CDR1 WSHSY, CDR2 SAAADI. The CDR3 is CASSEPGVNQPQHF. CDR3 sequence (DNA): TGCGCCAGCAGTGAACCGGGAGTGAATCAGCCCCAGCATTTT.

The V gene is TRBV7-9, the J gene TRBJ2-7; TRBD2 matches at 10 bases. The germline V gene encodes CDR1 SEHNR and CDR2 FQNEAQ (reference sequence). J was trimmed by 2 bases and V by 0 bases; bases with no gene match: 7. This CDR3 contains 17 residues. This chain's CDR3 is CASSLAASSGGTYEQYV. For the CDR3, the DNA is TGTGCCAGCAGCTTAGCGGCTTCTAGCGGGGGCACCTACGAGCAGTACGTC.

This clonotype turned up a few times. V usage is TRBV10-3 and J usage is TRBJ1-3; tentative D call: TRBD1 (5 bases). V was cut by 8 bases and J by 3 bases, with 14 bases left in between. The CDR3 is 14 residues long. The V gene's germline CDR1 is ENHRY and CDR2 SYGVKD. This chain's CDR3 is CAIDTGSGGNTIYF. The CDR3 DNA reads as TGTGCCATCGATACAGGTTCTGGTGGAAACACCATATATTTT.

This chain joins TRBV7-9 and TRBJ2-5, with D perhaps being TRBD1 or TRBD2 (5 bases each). Germline assignment: CDR1 SEHNR and CDR2 FQNEAQ (reference sequence). There are 13 residues in the CDR3. Trimming pared 2 bases from V and 7 bases from J, leaving 11 bases between. CDR3 region: CASSLRGEGTQYF. The CDR3, as DNA: TGTGCCAGCAGCTTACGGGGCGAGGGGACCCAGTACTTC.

This clonotype appeared a few times. This chain links TRBV7-8 with TRBJ1-2; D gene unclear. The CDR3 totals 13 residues. Germline V CDR1 and CDR2: SGHVS, FQNEAQ. The V gene lost 2 bases and the J gene lost 4 bases, with 8 bases spanning the gap. CDR3 protein: CASSLKWTYGYTF. The DNA for the CDR3 is TGTGCCAGCAGCTTAAAATGGACCTATGGCTACACCTTC.

A few counts support this clonotype. The chain joins TRBV7-2 to TRBJ1-2; D is ambiguous. Germline V gene sequence: CDR1 SGHTA, CDR2 FQGNSA. V was pared by 2 bases and J by 6 bases, with 10 bases between. This CDR3 comprises 13 residues. The CDR3 DNA follows: TGTGCCAGCAGCTTAAATACGTTGGATGGCTACACCTTC. Its translation is CASSLNTLDGYTF.

This clonotype was seen more than once but under ten times. The chain carries TRBV27 and TRBJ2-3; TRBD1 might be the D (7 bases). V dropped 6 bases and J dropped 0 bases, with 16 bases sitting between them. CDR1 is MNHEY and CDR2 is SMNVEV in the germline V gene (reference sequence). This CDR3 spans 16 amino acids. CDR3 coding DNA: TGTGCCAGCAGCTTTCGGGGGACAGCAAGCACAGATACGCAGTATTTT. Its protein product is CASSFRGTASTDTQYF.

This clonotype came up a few times. CDR3 DNA sequence: TGCGCCAGCAGCCCTACTGGGACAGGGGTATACGAGCAGTACTTC. It specifies CASSPTGTGVYEQYF. The genes are TRBV4-1 and TRBJ2-7, with 10 bases fitting TRBD1. Germline V gene lookup returns CDR1 MGHRA and CDR2 YSYEKL. This CDR3 comprises 15 residues. The J segment lost 4 bases and the V segment lost 4 bases, leaving 7 bases of the junction unmatched.

DNA for the CDR3: TGCAGCGGTCGACAGGGAGGGACTGAAGCTTTCTTT. It encodes CSGRQGGTEAFF. The rearrangement joins TRBV29-1 to TRBJ1-1, with TRBD1 identical over 7 bases. CDR1 is SQVTM, CDR2 ANQGSEA, per germline. V trimming: 7 bases; J trimming: 5 bases; junction bases outside the gene matches: 7. There are 12 residues in the CDR3.